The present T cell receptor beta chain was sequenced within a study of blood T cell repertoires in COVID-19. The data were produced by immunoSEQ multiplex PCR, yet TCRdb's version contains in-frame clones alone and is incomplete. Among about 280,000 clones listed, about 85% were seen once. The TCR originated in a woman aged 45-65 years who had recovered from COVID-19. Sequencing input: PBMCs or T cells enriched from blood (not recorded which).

In DNA form, the CDR3 reads TGTGCCAGTAGTGCGGGCAGTGTGAACACTGAAGCTTTCTTT. Protein: CASSAGSVNTEAFF. The genes are TRBV19 and TRBJ1-1, with D unclear. V was pared by 5 bases and J by 0 bases, with 10 bases between. CDR1 LNHDA and CDR2 SQIVND come from the germline V gene (reference sequence). The CDR3 totals 14 residues.